This T cell receptor (beta chain) stems from a study of blood T cell repertoires in COVID-19. Produced via immunoSEQ multiplex PCR; TCRdb's table is partial and in-frame only. The data hold roughly 79,000 clones, with about 90% observed a single time. The count of this clone is one. Germline V lookup: CDR1 MNHNY, CDR2 SVGAGI (reference sequence). The V segment lost 4 bases and the J segment 7 bases; nucleotides outside the gene matches: 7. This CDR3 has 15 residues. Sequenced sample: peripheral blood. The receptor comes from a man in his fifties with active COVID-19. The chain recombines TRBV6-6 with TRBJ2-2; TRBD1 matches at 9 bases. As DNA, the CDR3 is TGTGCCAGCAGTTCCGGGACAGGGACGAGCGGGGAGCTGTTTTTT. Protein: CASSSGTGTSGELFF.